This T cell receptor (beta chain) was recovered during a study of blood T cell repertoires in COVID-19. In the study overall: The samples span acute and convalescent COVID-19 from the United States, Italy and Spain.

In the authors' workflow: Amplification of reference gene primers provided the estimated nucleated cell counts. Here immunoSEQ multiplex PCR was the method, and the copy in TCRdb shows in-frame clones only, minus some. The V and J calls and clone size come from that table; D and trimming were worked out from the DNA. The data contain some 350,000 clones, about 83% of them singletons. This clone has just one count. V lost 6 bases, J lost 4 bases, and 19 bases stayed unmatched. This CDR3 contains 17 residues. Looked up from germline, CDR1 is SGHNT and CDR2 is YYREEE (reference sequence). The source material was peripheral blood. The V gene is TRBV5-4, the J gene TRBJ2-7; 7 bases map to TRBD2. This clonotype was obtained from a man in his thirties or forties with active or convalescent COVID-19. In DNA form, the CDR3 reads TGTGCCAGCACCCAACGGGAGGTCGGGGGGTTGGGGTACGAGCAGTACTTC. This translates into CASTQREVGGLGYEQYF.